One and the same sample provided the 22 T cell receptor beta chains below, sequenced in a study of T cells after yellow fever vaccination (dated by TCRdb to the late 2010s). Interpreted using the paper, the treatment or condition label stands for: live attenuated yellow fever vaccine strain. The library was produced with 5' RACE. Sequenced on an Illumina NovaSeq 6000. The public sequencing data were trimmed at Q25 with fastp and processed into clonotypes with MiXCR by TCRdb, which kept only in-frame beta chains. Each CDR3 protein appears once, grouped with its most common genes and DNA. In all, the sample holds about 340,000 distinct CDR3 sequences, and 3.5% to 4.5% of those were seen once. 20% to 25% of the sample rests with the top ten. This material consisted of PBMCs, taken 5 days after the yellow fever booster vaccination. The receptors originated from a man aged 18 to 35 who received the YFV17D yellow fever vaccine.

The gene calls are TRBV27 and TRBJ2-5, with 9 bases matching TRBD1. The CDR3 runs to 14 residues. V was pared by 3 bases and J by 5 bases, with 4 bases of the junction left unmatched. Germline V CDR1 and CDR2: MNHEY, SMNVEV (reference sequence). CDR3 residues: CASSFDRGAETQYF. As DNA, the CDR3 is TGTGCCAGCAGTTTCGACAGGGGGGCCGAGACCCAGTACTTC.

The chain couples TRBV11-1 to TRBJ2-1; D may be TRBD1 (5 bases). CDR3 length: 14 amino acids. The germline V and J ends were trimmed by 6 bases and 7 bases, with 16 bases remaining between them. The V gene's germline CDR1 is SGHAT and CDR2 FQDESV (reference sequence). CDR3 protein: CASRGAALANEQFF. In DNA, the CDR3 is TGTGCCAGCAGAGGGGCGGCTCTCGCGAATGAGCAGTTCTTC.

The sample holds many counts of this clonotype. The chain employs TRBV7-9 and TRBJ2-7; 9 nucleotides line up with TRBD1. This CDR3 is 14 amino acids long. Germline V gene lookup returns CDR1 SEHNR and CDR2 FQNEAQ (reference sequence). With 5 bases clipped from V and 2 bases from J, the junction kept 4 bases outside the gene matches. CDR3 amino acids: CASSPRDRAYEQYF. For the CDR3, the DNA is TGTGCCAGCAGCCCGCGGGACAGGGCCTACGAGCAGTACTTC.

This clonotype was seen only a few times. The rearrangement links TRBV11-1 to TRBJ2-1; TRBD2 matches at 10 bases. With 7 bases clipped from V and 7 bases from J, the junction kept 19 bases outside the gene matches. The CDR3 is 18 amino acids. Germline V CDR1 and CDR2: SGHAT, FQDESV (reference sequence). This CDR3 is CASNPGQRGGHFRNEQFF. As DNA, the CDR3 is TGTGCCAGCAACCCCGGCCAGCGGGGGGGCCATTTCCGAAATGAGCAGTTCTTC.

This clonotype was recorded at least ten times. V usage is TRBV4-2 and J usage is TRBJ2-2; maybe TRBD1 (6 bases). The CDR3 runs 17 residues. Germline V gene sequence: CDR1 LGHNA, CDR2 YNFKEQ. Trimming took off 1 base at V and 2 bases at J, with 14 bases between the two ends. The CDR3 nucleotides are TGTGCCAGCAGCCAAGTACCCCCGGGACACAACACCGGGGAGCTGTTTTTT. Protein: CASSQVPPGHNTGELFF.

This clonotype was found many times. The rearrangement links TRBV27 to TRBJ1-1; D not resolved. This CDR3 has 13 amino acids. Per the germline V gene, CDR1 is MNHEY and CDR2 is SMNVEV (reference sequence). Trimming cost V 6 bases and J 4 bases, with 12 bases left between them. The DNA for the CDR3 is TGTGCCAGCAGCCTGACGTGGAGCACTGAAGCTTTCTTT. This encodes CASSLTWSTEAFF.

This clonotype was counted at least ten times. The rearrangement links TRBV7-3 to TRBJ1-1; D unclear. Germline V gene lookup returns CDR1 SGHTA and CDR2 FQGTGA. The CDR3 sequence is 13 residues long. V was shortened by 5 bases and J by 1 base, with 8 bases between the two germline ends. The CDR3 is CASSLQPNTEAFF. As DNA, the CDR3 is TGTGCCAGCAGCCTTCAACCGAACACTGAAGCTTTCTTT. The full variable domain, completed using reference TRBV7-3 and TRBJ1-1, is GAGVSQTPSNKVTEKGKYVELRCDPISGHTALYWYRQSLGQGPEFLIYFQGTGAADDSGLPNDRFFAVRPEGSVSTLKIQRTERGDSAVYLCASSLQPNTEAFFGQGTRLTVV.

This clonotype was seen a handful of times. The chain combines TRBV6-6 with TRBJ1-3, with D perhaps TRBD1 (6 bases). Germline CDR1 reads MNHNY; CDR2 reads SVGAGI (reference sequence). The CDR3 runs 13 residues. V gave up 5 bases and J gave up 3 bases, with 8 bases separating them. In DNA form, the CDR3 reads TGTGCCAGCAGTGCGACAGGTGGAAACACCATATATTTT. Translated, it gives CASSATGGNTIYF.

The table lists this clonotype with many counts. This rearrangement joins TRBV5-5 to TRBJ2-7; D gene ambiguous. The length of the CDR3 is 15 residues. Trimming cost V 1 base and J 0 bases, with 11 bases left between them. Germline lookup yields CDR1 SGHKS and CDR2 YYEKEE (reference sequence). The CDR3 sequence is CASSLTLTDSYEQYF. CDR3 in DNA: TGTGCCAGCAGCTTGACCCTGACTGACTCCTACGAGCAGTACTTC.

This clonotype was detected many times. The CDR3 region has the DNA TGCAGTGCTACCGAAGACAGGGGGAAAAAGACCCAGTACTTC. Protein sequence: CSATEDRGKKTQYF. V gene TRBV20-1 combines with J gene TRBJ2-5; TRBD1 matches 9 bases. The CDR3 loop spans 14 amino acids. The germline CDR1 and CDR2 sequences are DFQATT and SNEGSKA (reference sequence). J gave up 6 bases and V 4 bases, and 9 bases lay outside the gene matches.

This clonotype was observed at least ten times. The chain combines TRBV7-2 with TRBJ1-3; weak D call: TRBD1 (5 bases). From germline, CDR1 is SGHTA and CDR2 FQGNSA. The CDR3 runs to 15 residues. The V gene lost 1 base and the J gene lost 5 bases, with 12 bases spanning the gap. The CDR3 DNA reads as TGTGCCAGCAGCTTAGACGGGGGGAGGAGAAACACCATATATTTT. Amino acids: CASSLDGGRRNTIYF.

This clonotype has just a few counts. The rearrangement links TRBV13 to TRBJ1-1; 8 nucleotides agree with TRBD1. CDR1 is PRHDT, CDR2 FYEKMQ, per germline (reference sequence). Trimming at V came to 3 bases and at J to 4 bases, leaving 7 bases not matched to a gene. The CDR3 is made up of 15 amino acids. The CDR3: CASSFSRGPFTEAFF. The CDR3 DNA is TGTGCCAGCAGCTTCAGCAGGGGGCCTTTCACTGAAGCTTTCTTT.

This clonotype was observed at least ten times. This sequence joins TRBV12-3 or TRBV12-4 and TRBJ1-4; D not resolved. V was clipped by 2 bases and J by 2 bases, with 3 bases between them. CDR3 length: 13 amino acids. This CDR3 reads CASSLHTNEKLFF. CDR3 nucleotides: TGTGCCAGCAGTTTACACACTAATGAAAAACTGTTTTTT.

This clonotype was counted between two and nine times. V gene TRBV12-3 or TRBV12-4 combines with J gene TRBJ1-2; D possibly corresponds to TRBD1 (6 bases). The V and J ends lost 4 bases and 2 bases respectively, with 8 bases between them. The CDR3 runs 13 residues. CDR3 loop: CASSYTGNYGYTF. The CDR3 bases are TGTGCCAGCAGTTACACAGGGAACTATGGCTACACCTTC.

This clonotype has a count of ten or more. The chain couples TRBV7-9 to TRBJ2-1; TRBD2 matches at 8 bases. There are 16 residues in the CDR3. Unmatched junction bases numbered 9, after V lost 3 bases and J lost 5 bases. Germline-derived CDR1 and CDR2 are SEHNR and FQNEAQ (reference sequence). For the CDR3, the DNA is TGTGCCAGCAGCTTCCCAGAGCGGGGGAACAACAATGAGCAGTTCTTC. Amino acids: CASSFPERGNNNEQFF.

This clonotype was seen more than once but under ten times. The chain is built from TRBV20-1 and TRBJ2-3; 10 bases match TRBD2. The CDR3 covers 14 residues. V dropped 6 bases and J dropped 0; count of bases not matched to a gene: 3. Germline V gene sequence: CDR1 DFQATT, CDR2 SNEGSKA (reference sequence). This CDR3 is CSAGAGGSTDTQYF. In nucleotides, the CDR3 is TGCAGTGCGGGAGCGGGGGGGAGCACAGATACGCAGTATTTT.

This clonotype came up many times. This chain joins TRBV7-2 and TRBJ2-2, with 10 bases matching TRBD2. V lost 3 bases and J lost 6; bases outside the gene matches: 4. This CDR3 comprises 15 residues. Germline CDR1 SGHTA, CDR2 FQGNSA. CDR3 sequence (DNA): TGTGCCAGCAGCTTGAGCGGGGGGGCCCCCGGGGAGCTGTTTTTT. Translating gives CASSLSGGAPGELFF.

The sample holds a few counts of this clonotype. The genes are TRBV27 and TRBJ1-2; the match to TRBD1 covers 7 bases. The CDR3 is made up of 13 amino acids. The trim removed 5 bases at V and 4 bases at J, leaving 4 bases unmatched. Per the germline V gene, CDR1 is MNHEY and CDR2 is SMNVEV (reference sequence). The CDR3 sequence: CASSMGQFYGYTF. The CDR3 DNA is TGTGCCAGCAGTATGGGACAGTTCTATGGCTACACCTTC.

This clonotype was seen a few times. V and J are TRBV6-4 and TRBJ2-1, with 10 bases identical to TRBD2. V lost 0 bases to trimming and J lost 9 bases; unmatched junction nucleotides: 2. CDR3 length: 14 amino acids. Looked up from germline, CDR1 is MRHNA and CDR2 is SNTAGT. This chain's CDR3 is CASSDSSGGIEQFF. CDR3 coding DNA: TGTGCCAGCAGTGACTCTAGCGGGGGGATTGAGCAGTTCTTC.

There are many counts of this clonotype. CDR3 amino acids: CASSTDRQYEQYV. The CDR3 DNA reads as TGTGCCAGCTCAACAGACAGGCAATACGAGCAGTACGTC. V and J are TRBV18 and TRBJ2-7; a weak D match, TRBD1 (6 bases). The V and J ends lost 5 bases and 4 bases respectively, with 12 bases between them. CDR1 is KGHSH, CDR2 LQKENI, per germline. The length of the CDR3 is 13 residues.

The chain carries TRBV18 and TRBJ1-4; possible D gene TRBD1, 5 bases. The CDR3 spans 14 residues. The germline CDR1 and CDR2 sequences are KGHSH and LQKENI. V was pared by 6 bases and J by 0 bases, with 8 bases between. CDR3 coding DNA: TGTGCCAGCTCGCCAGGGACAACTAATGAAAAACTGTTTTTT. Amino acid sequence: CASSPGTTNEKLFF.

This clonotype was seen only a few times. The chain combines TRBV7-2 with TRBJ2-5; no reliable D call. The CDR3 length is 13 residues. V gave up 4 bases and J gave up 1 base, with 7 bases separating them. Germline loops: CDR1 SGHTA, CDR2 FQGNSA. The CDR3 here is CASSYSLQETQYF. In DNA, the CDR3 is TGTGCCAGCAGCTATTCCCTCCAAGAGACCCAGTACTTC.